A single sample gave rise to the 21 T cell receptor beta chains below, sequenced in a study of T cell changes during pregnancy in multiple sclerosis. Profiling relied on immunoSEQ multiplex PCR, and the TCRdb table lists in-frame clones only, not all of them. Of under 90,000 clones in the sample, about 90% were seen once. This specimen consisted of peripheral blood, obtained in the second trimester of pregnancy. Receptors originate from a female donor in good health, enrolled as a control in a pregnancy study.

This clone was seen only once. The chain couples TRBV10-3 to TRBJ2-1; possibly TRBD2 for D (6 bases). CDR1 ENHRY and CDR2 SYGVKD come from the germline V gene. The CDR3 sequence is 15 residues long. With 2 bases removed from V and 0 bases from J, the gap between germline ends came to 8 bases. The CDR3 spells CAISEPGLSYNEQFF. In DNA, the CDR3 is TGTGCCATCAGTGAGCCGGGACTCTCCTACAATGAGCAGTTCTTC.

The V and J genes are TRBV27 and TRBJ2-7, with 7 bases fitting TRBD2. This CDR3 is 13 amino acids long. V dropped 3 bases and J dropped 2; count of bases not matched to a gene: 1. The germline gives CDR1 MNHEY, CDR2 SMNVEV (reference sequence). This chain's CDR3 is CASSFAGAYEQYF. Here the CDR3 DNA reads TGTGCCAGCAGTTTCGCGGGGGCCTACGAGCAGTACTTC.

The gene calls are TRBV21-1 and TRBJ1-2; the DNA was not compared with TRBD1, the D call given in the table. TRBV21-1 is a documented pseudogene. This CDR3 has 12 residues. CDR3 DNA sequence: TGTGCCAGCAGCAACACAGGGGGTGGCTACACCTTC. Amino acids: CASSNTGGGYTF.

The chain recombines TRBV10-3 with TRBJ2-1; TRBD2 might be the D (6 bases). Germline V gene lookup returns CDR1 ENHRY and CDR2 SYGVKD. The CDR3 has 15 amino acids. Trimming took off 6 bases at V and 7 bases at J, with 19 bases between the two ends. CDR3 protein: CAIRDLTGVRNEQFF. The CDR3 DNA reads as TGTGCCATCAGGGATTTGACGGGAGTTCGGAATGAGCAGTTCTTC.

The V gene is TRBV5-1, the J gene TRBJ2-5; 13 bases line up with TRBD2. The trim removed 2 bases at V and 4 bases at J, leaving 2 bases unmatched. In germline, CDR1 is SGHRS, CDR2 YFSETQ. This CDR3 has 15 residues. CDR3 sequence (DNA): TGCGCCAGCAGCTTCGGACTAGCGGGAGCAGAGACCCAGTACTTC. Translated, it gives CASSFGLAGAETQYF. Drawing the rest from reference TRBV5-1 and TRBJ2-5, the complete variable domain is KAGVTQTPRYLIKTRGQQVTLSCSPISGHRSVSWYQQTPGQGLQFLFEYFSETQRNKGNFPGRFSGRQFSNSRSEMNVSTLELGDSALYLCASSFGLAGAETQYFGPGTRLLVL.

The rearrangement joins TRBV5-6 to TRBJ2-2; 9 positions match TRBD2. This CDR3 comprises 15 residues. The germline gives CDR1 SGHDT, CDR2 YYEEEE. V dropped 3 bases and J dropped 1; count of bases not matched to a gene: 1. The DNA for the CDR3 is TGTGCCAGCAGCTCAGCGGGGGGGAACACCGGGGAGCTGTTTTTT. Translation: CASSSAGGNTGELFF.

This clone came up once. This chain links TRBV10-3 with TRBJ1-1; D unresolved. CDR3 length: 15 residues. Per the germline V gene, CDR1 is ENHRY and CDR2 is SYGVKD. V lost 10 bases and J lost 0, with 18 bases in between. The CDR3: CATLGSPGMNTEAFF. CDR3 DNA sequence: TGTGCCACCTTGGGGTCGCCGGGAATGAACACTGAAGCTTTCTTT.

The chain employs TRBV19 and TRBJ2-5, with 7 nucleotides matching TRBD1. V dropped 5 bases and J dropped 5; count of bases not matched to a gene: 8. The CDR3 sequence is 14 residues long. Germline assignment: CDR1 LNHDA and CDR2 SQIVND (reference sequence). CDR3 DNA: TGTGCCAGTAGTGGACTCGACAGGGTTGAGACCCAGTACTTC. It encodes CASSGLDRVETQYF.

The chain has TRBV4-3 and TRBJ1-5; D is perhaps TRBD1 (6 bases). Germline V gene sequence: CDR1 LGHNA, CDR2 YSLEER. The CDR3 is 15 residues long. Trimming removed 0 bases at V and 6 bases at J, with 12 bases between. The CDR3 spells CASSQDPGVRQPQHF. CDR3 nucleotides: TGCGCCAGCAGCCAAGATCCAGGGGTACGTCAGCCCCAGCATTTT.

The sample holds one count of this clone. The chain is built from TRBV5-1 and TRBJ2-2; 7 bases map to TRBD1. Trimming at V came to 4 bases and at J to 2 bases, leaving 5 bases not matched to a gene. Germline CDR1 and CDR2: SGHRS and YFSETQ. This CDR3 region has 15 residues. CDR3 bases: TGCGCCAGCAGCCTGAGGGACAGAAACACCGGGGAGCTGTTTTTT. Protein product: CASSLRDRNTGELFF.

The rearrangement uses TRBV30 and TRBJ2-1; tentatively, D is TRBD2 (6 bases). Germline CDR1 and CDR2: GTSNPN and SVGIG (reference sequence). Trimming stripped 2 bases from V and 9 bases from J, with 26 bases between. This CDR3 has 17 residues. In DNA form, the CDR3 reads TGTGCCTGGAGTCCCGGGGGACTCCGGGGGATTTTTGTTGAGCAGTTCTTC. Amino acid sequence: CAWSPGGLRGIFVEQFF.

V is TRBV19 and J is TRBJ1-2; D may be TRBD1 (6 bases). V was clipped by 3 bases and J by 8 bases, with 13 bases between them. Germline V gene data show CDR1 as LNHDA and CDR2 as SQIVND (reference sequence). The CDR3 length is 13 residues. The CDR3 is CASSIPGGRGYTF. The CDR3 nucleotides read TGTGCCAGTAGTATCCCGGGGGGCCGAGGCTACACCTTC.

This clone was recorded once. This sequence joins TRBV6-6 and TRBJ2-7; TRBD2 might be the D (7 bases). V lost 6 bases, J lost 0 bases, and 15 bases lay in between. The germline gives CDR1 MNHNY, CDR2 SVGAGI (reference sequence). The CDR3 loop spans 15 amino acids. The CDR3 loop is CASSPGGRASYEQYF. The CDR3 bases are TGTGCCAGCAGCCCGGGGGGCAGGGCCTCCTACGAGCAGTACTTC.

This rearrangement joins TRBV7-9 to TRBJ1-1; D perhaps matches TRBD1 (6 bases). The CDR3 sequence is 14 residues long. CDR1 is SEHNR and CDR2 is FQNEAQ in the germline V gene (reference sequence). Trimming took 3 bases from V and 4 from J, leaving 12 bases between them. CDR3 in amino acids: CASSFFAGATEAFF. The DNA for the CDR3 is TGTGCCAGCAGCTTTTTTGCGGGGGCCACTGAAGCTTTCTTT.

This chain links TRBV6-1 with TRBJ1-6; 9 positions agree with TRBD1. Trimming took 4 bases from V and 7 from J; bases not matched to a gene: 5. From germline, CDR1 is MNHNS and CDR2 SASEGT. The CDR3 is made up of 15 amino acids. CDR3 DNA: TGTGCCAGCAGTGTAAGGACAGGGGACAATTCACCCCTCCACTTT. It is translated as CASSVRTGDNSPLHF.

V usage is TRBV7-8 and J usage is TRBJ2-7; 9 nucleotides agree with TRBD1. Germline CDR1 reads SGHVS; CDR2 reads FQNEAQ. The CDR3 is 15 residues long. V shed 4 bases and J 7 bases; nucleotides not matched to a gene: 11. CDR3 amino acids: CASSSKRDRAGEQYF. CDR3 coding DNA: TGTGCCAGCAGCTCAAAACGGGACAGGGCAGGGGAGCAGTACTTC.

The table lists this clone with a count of one. This chain joins TRBV11-2 and TRBJ2-7; TRBD2 matches at 9 bases. V shed 1 base and J 0 bases; nucleotides not matched to a gene: 7. In germline, CDR1 is SGHAT, CDR2 FQNNGV. This CDR3 spans 17 amino acids. CDR3 amino acids: CASSLVFGTSSSYEQYF. The CDR3 DNA sequence: TGTGCCAGCAGCTTAGTGTTCGGGACTAGCAGCTCCTACGAGCAGTACTTC.

This clone has a handful of counts. The rearrangement joins TRBV6-4 to TRBJ2-1; D is uncertain. Trimming removed 0 bases from V and 0 bases from J, with 6 bases in between. The CDR3 sequence is 15 residues long. Germline CDR1 and CDR2: MRHNA and SNTAGT. The CDR3 DNA follows: TGTGCCAGCAGTGACTCGAGCCTCTCCTACAATGAGCAGTTCTTC. Translation gives CASSDSSLSYNEQFF.

The rearrangement links TRBV4-1 to TRBJ2-5; 10 bases are shared with TRBD1. The CDR3 is 16 residues long. After removal of 1 base from V and 6 bases from J, the junction contained 8 bases not matched to a gene. Germline CDR1 reads MGHRA; CDR2 reads YSYEKL. CDR3 protein: CASSQGFDRGRKTQYF. CDR3 sequence (DNA): TGCGCCAGCAGCCAAGGTTTCGACAGGGGGCGTAAGACCCAGTACTTC.

The rearrangement links TRBV28 to TRBJ1-4; perhaps TRBD1 as D (6 bases). With 8 bases removed from V and 6 bases from J, the gap between germline ends came to 22 bases. The CDR3 loop spans 16 amino acids. Germline CDR1 reads MDHEN; CDR2 reads SYDVKM. The CDR3 coding sequence is TGTGCCAGCCGGTCCCGGTCCGGACAGTTTTATGAAAAACTGTTTTTT. It codes for CASRSRSGQFYEKLFF.

The chain has TRBV9 and TRBJ2-1; the match to TRBD2 covers 10 bases. Germline V gene lookup returns CDR1 SGDLS and CDR2 YYNGEE. The V segment lost 0 bases and the J segment 0 bases; nucleotides outside the gene matches: 12. The CDR3 consists of 20 residues. The CDR3 DNA reads as TGTGCCAGCAGCGTAGGCCCGCTAGCGGGAGTGGAGGGCTCCTACAATGAGCAGTTCTTC. Translating gives CASSVGPLAGVEGSYNEQFF.